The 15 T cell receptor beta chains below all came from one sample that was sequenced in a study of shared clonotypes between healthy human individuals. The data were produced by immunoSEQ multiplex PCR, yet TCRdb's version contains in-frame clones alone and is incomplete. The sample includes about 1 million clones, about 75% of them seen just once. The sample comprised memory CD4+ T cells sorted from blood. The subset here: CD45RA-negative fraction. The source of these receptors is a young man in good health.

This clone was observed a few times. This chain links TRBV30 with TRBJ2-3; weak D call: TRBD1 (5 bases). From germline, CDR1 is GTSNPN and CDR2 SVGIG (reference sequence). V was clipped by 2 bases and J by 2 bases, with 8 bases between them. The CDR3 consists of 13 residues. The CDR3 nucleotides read TGTGCCTGGAGTCAGGGCTTCACAGATACGCAGTATTTT. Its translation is CAWSQGFTDTQYF.

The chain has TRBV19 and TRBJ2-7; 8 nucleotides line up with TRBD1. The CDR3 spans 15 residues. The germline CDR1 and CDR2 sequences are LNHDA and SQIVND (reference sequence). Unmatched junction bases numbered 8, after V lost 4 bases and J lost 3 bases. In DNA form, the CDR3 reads TGTGCCAGTAGTACCGGAGACAGGGGCCTCTACGAGCAGTACTTC. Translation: CASSTGDRGLYEQYF.

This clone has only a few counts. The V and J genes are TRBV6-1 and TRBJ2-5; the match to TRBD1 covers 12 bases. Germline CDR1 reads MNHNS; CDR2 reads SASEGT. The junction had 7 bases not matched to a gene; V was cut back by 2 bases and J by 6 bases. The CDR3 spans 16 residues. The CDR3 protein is CASSENEGQGAKTQYF. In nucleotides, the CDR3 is TGTGCCAGCAGTGAAAATGAGGGACAGGGGGCGAAGACCCAGTACTTC.

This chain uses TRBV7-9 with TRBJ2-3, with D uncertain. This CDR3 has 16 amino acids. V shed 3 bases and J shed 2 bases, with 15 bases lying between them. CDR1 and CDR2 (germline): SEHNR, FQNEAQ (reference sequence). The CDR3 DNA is TGTGCCAGCAGCTTGGTAACTCGCACTAACACAGATACGCAGTATTTT. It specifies CASSLVTRTNTDTQYF.

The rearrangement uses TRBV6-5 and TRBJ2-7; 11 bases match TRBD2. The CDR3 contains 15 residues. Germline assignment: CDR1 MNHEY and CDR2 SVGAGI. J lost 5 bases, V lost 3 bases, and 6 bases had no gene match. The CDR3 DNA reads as TGTGCCAGCAGTTATGATACTAGCGGGAGAAACGAGCAGTACTTC. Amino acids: CASSYDTSGRNEQYF.

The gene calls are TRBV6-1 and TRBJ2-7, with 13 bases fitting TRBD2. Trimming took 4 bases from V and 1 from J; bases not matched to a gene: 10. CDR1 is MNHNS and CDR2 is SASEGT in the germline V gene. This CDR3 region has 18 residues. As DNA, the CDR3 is TGTGCCAGCAGTGCAAGGACTAGCGGGAGTGATTTTTCCTACGAGCAGTACTTC. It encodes CASSARTSGSDFSYEQYF.

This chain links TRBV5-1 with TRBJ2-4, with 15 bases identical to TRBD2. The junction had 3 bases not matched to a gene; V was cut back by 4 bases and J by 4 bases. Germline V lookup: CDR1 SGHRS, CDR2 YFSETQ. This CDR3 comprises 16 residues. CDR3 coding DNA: TGCGCCAGCAGCCCTGGACTAGCGGGAGGGAAAAACATTCAGTACTTC. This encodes CASSPGLAGGKNIQYF. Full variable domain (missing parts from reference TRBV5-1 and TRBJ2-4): KAGVTQTPRYLIKTRGQQVTLSCSPISGHRSVSWYQQTPGQGLQFLFEYFSETQRNKGNFPGRFSGRQFSNSRSEMNVSTLELGDSALYLCASSPGLAGGKNIQYFGAGTRLSVL.

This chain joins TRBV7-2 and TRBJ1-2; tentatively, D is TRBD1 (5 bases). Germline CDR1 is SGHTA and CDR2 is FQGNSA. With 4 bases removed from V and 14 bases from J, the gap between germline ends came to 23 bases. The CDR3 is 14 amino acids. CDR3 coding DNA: TGTGCCAGCAGCTCCTTCTTCGACAGCTCGGGTGTGACCTTC. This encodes CASSSFFDSSGVTF.

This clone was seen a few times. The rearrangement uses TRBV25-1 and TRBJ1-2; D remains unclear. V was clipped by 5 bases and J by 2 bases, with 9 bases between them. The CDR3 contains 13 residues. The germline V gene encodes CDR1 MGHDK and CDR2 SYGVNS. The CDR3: CASSNTVNYGYTF. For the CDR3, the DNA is TGTGCCAGCAGTAACACGGTGAACTATGGCTACACCTTC.

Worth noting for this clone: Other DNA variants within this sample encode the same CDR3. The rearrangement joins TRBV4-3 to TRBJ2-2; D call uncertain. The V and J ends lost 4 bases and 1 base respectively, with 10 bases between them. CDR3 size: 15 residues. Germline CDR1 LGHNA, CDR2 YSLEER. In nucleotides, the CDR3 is TGCGCCAGCAGCCCCCAATCGCTGAACACCGGGGAGCTGTTTTTT. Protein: CASSPQSLNTGELFF.

DNA for the CDR3: TGTGCCAGCAGCGAGCTAGCGGGAGGATTTGAGACCCAGTACTTC. Its protein product is CASSELAGGFETQYF. The chain couples TRBV7-2 to TRBJ2-5; TRBD2 matches at 11 bases. CDR1 is SGHTA, CDR2 FQGNSA, per germline. Trimming removed 5 bases from V and 5 bases from J; junction bases left unmatched: 7. This CDR3 region has 15 residues.

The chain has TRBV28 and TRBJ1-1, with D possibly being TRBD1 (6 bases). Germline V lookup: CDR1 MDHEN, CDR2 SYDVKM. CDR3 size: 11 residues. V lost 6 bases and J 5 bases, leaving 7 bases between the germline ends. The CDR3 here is CASSRGTEAFF. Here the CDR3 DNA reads TGTGCCAGCAGCAGGGGTACTGAAGCTTTCTTT. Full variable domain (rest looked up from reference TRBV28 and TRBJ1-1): DVKVTQSSRYLVKRTGEKVFLECVQDMDHENMFWYRQDPGLGLRLIYFSYDVKMKEKGDIPEGYSVSREKKERFSLILESASTNQTSMYLCASSRGTEAFFGQGTRLTVV.

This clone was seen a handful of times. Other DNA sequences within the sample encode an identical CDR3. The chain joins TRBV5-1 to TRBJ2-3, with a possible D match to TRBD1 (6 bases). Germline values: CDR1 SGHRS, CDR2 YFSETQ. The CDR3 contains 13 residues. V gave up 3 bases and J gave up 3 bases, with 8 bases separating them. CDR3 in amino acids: CASSSQGTDTQYF. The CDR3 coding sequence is TGCGCCAGCAGCTCACAGGGAACAGATACGCAGTATTTT.

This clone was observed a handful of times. The CDR3 DNA reads as TGTGCCAGCAGCTTTCGACCCGGGACAGGGGATAATTCACCCCTCCACTTT. It translates to CASSFRPGTGDNSPLHF. The chain uses TRBV5-8 and TRBJ1-6; TRBD1 agrees at 10 bases. CDR1 is SGHTS, CDR2 YDEGEE, per germline. The CDR3 consists of 17 residues. The V segment lost 2 bases and the J segment 5 bases; nucleotides outside the gene matches: 7.

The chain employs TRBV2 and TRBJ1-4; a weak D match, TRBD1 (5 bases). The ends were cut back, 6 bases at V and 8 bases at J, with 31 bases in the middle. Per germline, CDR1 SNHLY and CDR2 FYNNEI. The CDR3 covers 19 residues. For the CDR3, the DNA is TGTGCCAGCAGCCCAAGGGAGAGGTTCGGGGGGGGACCTTCAGAAAAACTGTTTTTT. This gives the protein CASSPRERFGGGPSEKLFF.